This T cell receptor (beta chain) was observed in a study of technical replicates of blood from a few donors. Data came from immunoSEQ multiplex PCR; TCRdb stores just in-frame clones and leaves some out. The sample carries approximately 94,000 clones, 96% recorded once. Trimming removed 8 bases at V and 6 bases at J, with 11 bases between. Germline values: CDR1 MNHEY, CDR2 SMNVEV (reference sequence). The CDR3 totals 11 residues. The sequenced sample consisted of T cells isolated from PBMCs. This receptor was taken from a human donor in good health. The V and J genes are TRBV27 and TRBJ2-7; weak D call: TRBD2 (6 bases). CDR3 loop: CASQTSSEQYF. CDR3 DNA sequence: TGTGCCAGCCAGACTAGTAGCGAGCAGTACTTC.